The clone carrying this T cell receptor (beta chain) was detected once. TCRdb recomputed calls from the 5' RACE reads with MiXCR, one row per CDR3 protein. The sample carries fewer than 900,000 distinct CDR3 sequences, about 20% recorded once. With no exceptions, donors were healthy Caucasians. Trimming took off 7 bases at V and 4 bases at J, with 9 bases between the two ends. CDR3 length: 12 amino acids. Per the germline V gene, CDR1 is MGHDK and CDR2 is SYGVNS. This entry comes from a study of identical twins. This same sample was also taken into another study, of T cells expressing NK-cell markers. That work contributes: Cells sorted as CD3+CD56+NKG2C+, CD3+CD56+NKG2C- and CD3+CD56-NKG2C+ T cells supplied the TCR beta repertoires. The eight sequenced donors comprised seven who were HCMV-seropositive and one who was seronegative. NKG2C+ dominant clonotype frequencies in six donors were roughly 1.0-7.5% of CD8+ T cells.

The V and J genes are TRBV25-1 and TRBJ2-3; D perhaps matches TRBD1 (6 bases). This receptor was identified in a woman in her late teens or twenties in good health. Sequencing used PBMCs. In nucleotides, the CDR3 is TGTGCCAGCACCGCAGGGGCAGATACGCAGTATTTT. Translated, it gives CASTAGADTQYF. The full variable domain, rest sourced from reference TRBV25-1 and TRBJ2-3, is EADIYQTPRYLVIGTGKKITLECSQTMGHDKMYWYQQDPGMELHLIHYSYGVNSTEKGDLSSESTVSRIRTEHFPLTLESARPSHTSQYLCASTAGADTQYFGPGTRLTVL.